Sequencing of this T cell receptor beta chain was carried out in a study of T-cell memory formation after mild COVID-19. Study background: TCR clusters largely stayed donor specific. Study-level points and caveats: Pre-infection memory carried some responding clones, suggesting that cross-reactive memory joined. CD4+ clones that contracted lay mainly in CM and EM; CD8+ ones lay in EMRA.

Employing constant-segment primers, 5'RACE generated TCR alpha and TCR beta cDNA libraries bearing sample barcodes and UMIs. TCRdb independently ran MiXCR on the 5' RACE reads; one entry per CDR3 protein. The sample comprises over 450,000 distinct CDR3 sequences, about 20% of which are singletons, and roughly an eighth rests with the top ten. Points on this clonotype: What it recognizes is unknown.

The sample was PBMCs or a T cell subset sorted from them (not recorded which). The sequence came from an adult woman who had mild COVID-19 (a few samples of this study predate the infection). Cell type and time point are not known.

The CDR3 protein is CASRRTGDHTAFF. The CDR3 nucleotides read TGTGCCAGCAGACGAACAGGGGATCATACGGCTTTCTTT. The V call is TRBV6-5, the J call TRBJ1-1; TRBD1 agrees at 7 bases. V was pared by 6 bases and J by 11 bases, with 12 bases of the junction left unmatched. The length of the CDR3 is 13 residues. Germline loops: CDR1 MNHEY, CDR2 SVGAGI.